What follows are 22 T cell receptor beta chains derived from one specimen sequenced in a study of cytomegalovirus exposure and HLA in healthy donors. Sequencing used immunoSEQ multiplex PCR; TCRdb keeps in-frame clones, though not all of them. The table records under 95,000 clones, approximately 94% of them present only once. Sequencing was performed on PBMCs. These receptors were taken from a woman in her late teens or twenties in good health and CMV-seropositive.

This chain connects TRBV5-1 to TRBJ2-1, with a possible D match to TRBD2 (6 bases). Germline assignment: CDR1 SGHRS and CDR2 YFSETQ. The CDR3 runs 15 residues. V was cut by 0 bases and J by 3 bases, with 10 bases left in between. The CDR3 bases are TGCGCCAGCAGCTTGGCGGGAGTTTTCTACAATGAGCAGTTCTTC. This gives the protein CASSLAGVFYNEQFF.

This chain joins TRBV7-2 and TRBJ2-1; D is uncertain. CDR3 size: 14 residues. The germline gives CDR1 SGHTA, CDR2 FQGNSA. V dropped 5 bases and J dropped 2 bases, with 10 bases sitting between them. CDR3 loop: CASSPGPPYNEQFF. CDR3 coding DNA: TGTGCCAGCAGCCCTGGGCCTCCCTACAATGAGCAGTTCTTC.

This chain connects TRBV4-3 to TRBJ2-1; D uncertain. Germline loops: CDR1 LGHNA, CDR2 YSLEER. The V end was cut by 0 bases, the J end by 15 bases, with 15 bases between. The CDR3 consists of 13 residues. The CDR3 is CASSQDLLAVSFF. The CDR3 DNA sequence: TGCGCCAGCAGCCAAGATTTATTGGCTGTCTCGTTCTTC.

J is TRBJ1-5 and V is TRBV19; D is ambiguous. CDR3 size: 15 residues. Looked up from germline, CDR1 is LNHDA and CDR2 is SQIVND (reference sequence). The V and J ends lost 1 base and 4 bases respectively, with 11 bases between them. In nucleotides, the CDR3 is TGTGCCAGTAGTATAGTGTCGGGTGGGAATCAGCCCCAGCATTTT. Translated: CASSIVSGGNQPQHF.

For the CDR3, the DNA is TGTGCCAGCAGCCCCAGGACTTCCTTCTCCTACGAGCAGTACTTC. Its protein product is CASSPRTSFSYEQYF. V usage is TRBV7-2 and J usage is TRBJ2-7; tentative D call: TRBD2 (5 bases). Germline V CDR1 and CDR2: SGHTA, FQGNSA. CDR3 length equals 15 residues. V dropped 5 bases and J dropped 0 bases, with 14 bases sitting between them.

This chain joins TRBV2 and TRBJ2-7; 8 nucleotides align to TRBD1. V shed 6 bases and J 1 base; nucleotides not matched to a gene: 2. The CDR3 has 13 residues. Germline CDR1 is SNHLY and CDR2 is FYNNEI. The CDR3 nucleotides read TGTGCCAGCAGGGGACAGGTTTCCTACGAGCAGTACTTC. Amino acids: CASRGQVSYEQYF.

CDR3 bases: TGCGCCAGCAGCTTGCACGAACAGTACAGGAATGAAAAACTGTTTTTT. It is translated as CASSLHEQYRNEKLFF. The rearrangement joins TRBV5-1 to TRBJ1-4; possibly TRBD1 for D (5 bases). V was shortened by 1 base and J by 5 bases, with 15 bases between the two germline ends. The CDR3 spans 16 residues. Germline CDR1 reads SGHRS; CDR2 reads YFSETQ.

This clone was detected once. The V and J genes are TRBV14 and TRBJ2-1; the D gene is possibly TRBD2 (6 bases). Germline CDR1 SGHDN, CDR2 FVKESK. There are 15 residues in the CDR3. Between the trimmed V and J ends, which lost 4 bases and 4 bases, there was a span of 14 bases. As DNA, the CDR3 is TGTGCCAGCAGCCTCCGACTAGGAGGGTACAATGAGCAGTTCTTC. This sequence encodes CASSLRLGGYNEQFF.

The V call is TRBV27, the J call TRBJ1-6; 8 bases align to TRBD1. V lost 2 bases to trimming and J lost 9 bases; unmatched junction nucleotides: 15. Germline CDR1 reads MNHEY; CDR2 reads SMNVEV (reference sequence). The CDR3 has 18 residues. CDR3 sequence reads: CASSLRVDGQGSGSPLHF. CDR3 nucleotide sequence: TGTGCCAGCAGTTTAAGGGTCGACGGACAGGGTAGTGGTTCACCCCTCCACTTT.

V usage is TRBV14 and J usage is TRBJ1-2, with 8 nucleotides matching TRBD1. In germline, CDR1 is SGHDN, CDR2 FVKESK. Trimming removed 3 bases from V and 7 bases from J; junction bases left unmatched: 7. This CDR3 has 14 amino acids. The CDR3 sequence is CASSHLTGDGGYTF. CDR3 coding DNA: TGTGCCAGCAGCCACCTGACAGGGGATGGTGGCTACACCTTC.

The rearrangement uses TRBV2 and TRBJ2-4; D gene ambiguous. The V and J ends lost 7 bases and 1 base respectively, with 17 bases between them. The CDR3 is 16 residues long. Germline V gives CDR1 SNHLY, CDR2 FYNNEI. CDR3 in DNA: TGTGCCAGCACCCCCCAGGTCCGGCGTGCCAAAAACATTCAGTACTTC. It codes for CASTPQVRRAKNIQYF.

V gene TRBV11-3 combines with J gene TRBJ2-1; D is perhaps TRBD2 (6 bases). CDR3 length equals 14 residues. V shed 1 base and J shed 9 bases, with 13 bases lying between them. Germline-derived CDR1 and CDR2 are SGHNT and YENEEA. CDR3 sequence: CASSLVQSEGEQFF. In DNA form, the CDR3 reads TGTGCCAGCAGCTTAGTACAATCGGAGGGTGAGCAGTTCTTC.

The rearrangement joins TRBV29-1 to TRBJ2-2; perhaps TRBD1 as D (6 bases). The CDR3 covers 13 residues. Trimming stripped 3 bases from V and 5 bases from J, with 10 bases between. The germline V gene encodes CDR1 SQVTM and CDR2 ANQGSEA. The CDR3 is CSVDRGRTGELFF. Written as DNA, the CDR3 is TGCAGCGTTGACAGGGGTCGGACCGGGGAGCTGTTTTTT.

The CDR3 DNA is TGTGCCTGGAGTAGACCCGGGACAGGCTCCTACGAGCAGTACTTC. It translates to CAWSRPGTGSYEQYF. V usage is TRBV30 and J usage is TRBJ2-7; 8 nucleotides line up with TRBD1. J lost 0 bases, V lost 2 bases, and 6 bases had no gene match. Looked up from germline, CDR1 is GTSNPN and CDR2 is SVGIG (reference sequence). The CDR3 extends over 15 amino acids.

The chain joins TRBV5-1 to TRBJ1-2; D call uncertain. The CDR3 is 14 residues long. In germline, CDR1 is SGHRS, CDR2 YFSETQ. The V and J ends lost 1 base and 2 bases respectively, with 9 bases between them. The CDR3 DNA follows: TGCGCCAGCAGCTTGCTCGACGGGAACTATGGCTACACCTTC. Translated: CASSLLDGNYGYTF. Supplemented by reference TRBV5-1 and TRBJ1-2, the full variable domain reads KAGVTQTPRYLIKTRGQQVTLSCSPISGHRSVSWYQQTPGQGLQFLFEYFSETQRNKGNFPGRFSGRQFSNSRSEMNVSTLELGDSALYLCASSLLDGNYGYTFGSGTRLTVV.

J is TRBJ2-1 and V is TRBV27; TRBD2 aligns across 8 bases. The germline CDR1 and CDR2 sequences are MNHEY and SMNVEV (reference sequence). V gave up 3 bases and J gave up 3 bases; unmatched junction bases: 7. The CDR3 is 16 residues long. CDR3 coding DNA: TGTGCCAGCAGTTTTTCAGCGGGAGCTGTCTACAATGAGCAGTTCTTC. This gives the protein CASSFSAGAVYNEQFF.

The V call is TRBV4-2, the J call TRBJ2-3; 10 bases are shared with TRBD2. The germline V gene has CDR1 LGHNA and CDR2 YNFKEQ. CDR3 length equals 16 residues. V dropped 8 bases and J dropped 1; count of bases not matched to a gene: 9. The CDR3 sequence: CASGRRLAGGTDTQYF. The CDR3 coding sequence is TGTGCCAGCGGGAGGAGGCTAGCGGGGGGCACAGATACGCAGTATTTT.

The J gene is TRBJ2-2, the V gene TRBV7-3, with a weak D call TRBD1 (5 bases). This CDR3 region has 14 residues. V was pared by 3 bases and J by 4 bases, with 9 bases between. Per germline, CDR1 SGHTA and CDR2 FQGTGA. The CDR3 protein is CASSFQGTTGELFF. DNA of the CDR3: TGTGCCAGCAGCTTCCAGGGTACCACCGGGGAGCTGTTTTTT.

J is TRBJ2-5 and V is TRBV23-1; the D gene is possibly TRBD1 (6 bases). TRBV23-1 is given ORF status, its function remaining uncertain. Trimming cost V 1 base and J 1 base, with 22 bases left between them. The CDR3 runs 19 residues. The CDR3 DNA reads TGCGCCAGCAGTCAATGGATCTTGGGCGACAGGTGCTCCCAAGAGACCCAGTACTTC. Its protein product is CASSQWILGDRCSQETQYF.

The count of this clone is one. This sequence joins TRBV28 and TRBJ2-1, with 7 bases fitting TRBD2. The junction had 8 bases not matched to a gene; V was cut back by 6 bases and J by 0 bases. The CDR3 consists of 16 residues. The germline CDR1 and CDR2 sequences are MDHEN and SYDVKM. The CDR3 DNA reads as TGTGCCAGCAGCTGGGGGGGGTCCAGCTCCTACAATGAGCAGTTCTTC. Translating it yields CASSWGGSSSYNEQFF.

The rearrangement links TRBV9 to TRBJ1-1; D unresolved. The germline CDR1 and CDR2 sequences are SGDLS and YYNGEE. V lost 0 bases and J lost 6, with 9 bases in between. The CDR3 consists of 13 residues. The CDR3 protein is CASSVVGRAEAFF. The CDR3 coding sequence is TGTGCCAGCAGCGTAGTGGGGAGGGCTGAAGCTTTCTTT.

J is TRBJ1-2 and V is TRBV4-3; a possible D gene is TRBD1 (5 bases). V shed 1 base and J shed 4 bases, with 10 bases lying between them. Germline CDR1 and CDR2: LGHNA and YSLEER. CDR3 length: 14 amino acids. Here the CDR3 reads CASSQAGLAYGYTF. The CDR3 nucleotides read TGCGCCAGCAGCCAAGCGGGACTCGCCTATGGCTACACCTTC.